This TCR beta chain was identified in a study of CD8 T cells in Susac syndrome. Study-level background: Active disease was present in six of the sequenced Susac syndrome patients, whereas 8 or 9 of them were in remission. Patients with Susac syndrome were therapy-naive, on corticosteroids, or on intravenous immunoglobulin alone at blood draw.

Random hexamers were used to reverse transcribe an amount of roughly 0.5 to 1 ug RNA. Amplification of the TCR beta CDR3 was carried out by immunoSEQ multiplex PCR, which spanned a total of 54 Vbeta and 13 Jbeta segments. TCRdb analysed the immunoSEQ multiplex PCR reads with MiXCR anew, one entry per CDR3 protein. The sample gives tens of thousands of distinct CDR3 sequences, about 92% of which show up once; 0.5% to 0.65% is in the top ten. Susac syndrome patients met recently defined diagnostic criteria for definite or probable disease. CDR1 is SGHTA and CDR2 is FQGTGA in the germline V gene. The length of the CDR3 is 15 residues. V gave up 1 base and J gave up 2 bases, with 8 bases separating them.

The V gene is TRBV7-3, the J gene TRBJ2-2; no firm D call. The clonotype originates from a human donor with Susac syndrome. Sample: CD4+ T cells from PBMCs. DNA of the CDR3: TGTGCCAGCAGCTTAAACTGGGGTAACACCGGGGAGCTGTTTTTT. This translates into CASSLNWGNTGELFF.